The T cell receptor (beta chain) described here comes from a study of T cell repertoires in cytomegalovirus infection. Across the whole study: Public TCR beta signatures were indicative of both CMV infection and a matching HLA type.

Study-wide results and limits: It was HLA-C-restricted CMV-specific TCR beta clonotypes that dominated the response ex vivo.

J was trimmed by 9 bases and V by 6 bases; bases with no gene match: 8. Germline CDR1 and CDR2: SNHLY and FYNNEI. The CDR3 is 13 residues long. In the case of this clonotype: The antigen is unknown.

TCRdb reprocessed the reads via MiXCR and lists one record per CDR3 protein. The data contain 150,000 to 200,000 distinct CDR3 sequences, 13% to 15% of them singletons. This TCR came from a human donor in good health (CMV status not recorded). Some clones in this sample may be carry-over from other donors' samples. Input material: PBMCs. The genes are TRBV2 and TRBJ2-1; 7 nucleotides agree with TRBD1. The CDR3 coding sequence is TGTGCCAGCAGCGGACAGGTCGACGCTGAGCAGTTCTTC. Its protein is CASSGQVDAEQFF.